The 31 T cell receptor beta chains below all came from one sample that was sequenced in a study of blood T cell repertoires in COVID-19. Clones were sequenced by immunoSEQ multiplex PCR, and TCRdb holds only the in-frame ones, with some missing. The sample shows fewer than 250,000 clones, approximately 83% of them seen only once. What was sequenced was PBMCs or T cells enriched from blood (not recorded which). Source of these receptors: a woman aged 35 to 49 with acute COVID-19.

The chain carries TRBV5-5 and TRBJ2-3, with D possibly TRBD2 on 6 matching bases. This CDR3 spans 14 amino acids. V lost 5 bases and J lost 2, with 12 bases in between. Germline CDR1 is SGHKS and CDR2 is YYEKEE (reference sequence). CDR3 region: CASRVTSSTDTQYF. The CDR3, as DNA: TGTGCCAGCAGGGTAACTAGCTCCACAGATACGCAGTATTTT.

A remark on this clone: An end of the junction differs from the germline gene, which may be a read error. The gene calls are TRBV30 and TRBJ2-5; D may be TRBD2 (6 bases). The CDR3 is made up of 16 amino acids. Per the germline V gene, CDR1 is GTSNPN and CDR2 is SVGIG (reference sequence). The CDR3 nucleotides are TGTGCCTGGGGCCAACCTAGGAGGGGCCACCAGGAGACCCAGTACTTC. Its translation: CAWGQPRRGHQETQYF.

In DNA, the CDR3 is TGTGCCAGCAGCCTGGGACTAGCGGGAGGGCCGTTCTTC. Its protein product is CASSLGLAGGPFF. This sequence joins TRBV5-6 and TRBJ2-1; TRBD2 matches 16 bases. Germline trimming cut 4 bases from V and 15 bases from J; bases unmatched to any gene: 4. The CDR3 covers 13 residues. Germline V gives CDR1 SGHDT, CDR2 YYEEEE.

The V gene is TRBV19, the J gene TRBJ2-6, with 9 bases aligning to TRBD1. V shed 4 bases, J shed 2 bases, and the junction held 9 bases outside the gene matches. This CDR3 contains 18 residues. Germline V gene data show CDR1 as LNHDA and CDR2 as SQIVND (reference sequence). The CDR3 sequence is CASSSLGQGTTGANVLTF. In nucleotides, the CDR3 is TGTGCCAGTAGTAGCCTAGGACAGGGGACCACTGGGGCCAACGTCCTGACTTTC.

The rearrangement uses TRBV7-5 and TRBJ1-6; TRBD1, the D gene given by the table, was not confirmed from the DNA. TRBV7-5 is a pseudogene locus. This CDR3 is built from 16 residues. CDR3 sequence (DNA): TGTGTCAGAAGCTTAGCGCAACAGGGCACCCATTCACCCCTCCACTTT. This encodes CVRSLAQQGTHSPLHF.

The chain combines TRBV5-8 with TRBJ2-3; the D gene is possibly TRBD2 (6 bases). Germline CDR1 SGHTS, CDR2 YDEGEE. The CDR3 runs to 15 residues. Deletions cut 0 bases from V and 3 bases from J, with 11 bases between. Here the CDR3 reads CASSLAASETDTQYF. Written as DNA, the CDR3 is TGTGCCAGCAGCTTGGCGGCTAGCGAAACAGATACGCAGTATTTT.

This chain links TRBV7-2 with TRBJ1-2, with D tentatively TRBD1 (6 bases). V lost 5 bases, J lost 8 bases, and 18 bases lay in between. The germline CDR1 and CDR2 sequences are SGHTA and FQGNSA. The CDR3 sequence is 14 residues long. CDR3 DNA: TGTGCCAGCAGCCCGGAGAGGGGGATGTGGGGCTACACCTTC. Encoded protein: CASSPERGMWGYTF.

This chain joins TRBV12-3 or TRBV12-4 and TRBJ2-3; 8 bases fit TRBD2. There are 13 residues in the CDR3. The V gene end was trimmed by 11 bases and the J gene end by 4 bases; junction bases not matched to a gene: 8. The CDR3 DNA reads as TGTGCCGGCGGGACTAGTAGGGCAGATACGCAGTATTTT. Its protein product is CAGGTSRADTQYF.

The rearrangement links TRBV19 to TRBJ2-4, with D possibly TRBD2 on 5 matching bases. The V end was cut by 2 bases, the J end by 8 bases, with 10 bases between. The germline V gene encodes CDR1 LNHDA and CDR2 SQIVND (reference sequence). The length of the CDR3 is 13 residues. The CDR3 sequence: CASSIRVGDIQYF. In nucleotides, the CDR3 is TGTGCCAGTAGTATAAGGGTCGGGGACATTCAGTACTTC.

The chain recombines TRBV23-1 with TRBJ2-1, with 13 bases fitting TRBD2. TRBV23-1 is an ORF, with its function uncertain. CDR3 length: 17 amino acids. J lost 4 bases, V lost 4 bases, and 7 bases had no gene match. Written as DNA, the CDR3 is TGCGCCAGCAGTCCCTTAACTAGCGGGAGGGCATACAATGAGCAGTTCTTC. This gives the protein CASSPLTSGRAYNEQFF.

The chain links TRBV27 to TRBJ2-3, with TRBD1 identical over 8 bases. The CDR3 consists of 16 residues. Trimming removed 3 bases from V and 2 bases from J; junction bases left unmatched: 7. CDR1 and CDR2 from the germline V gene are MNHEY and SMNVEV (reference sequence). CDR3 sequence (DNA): TGTGCCAGCAGTTTCCTGGGACAGGCGACCACAGATACGCAGTATTTT. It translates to CASSFLGQATTDTQYF.

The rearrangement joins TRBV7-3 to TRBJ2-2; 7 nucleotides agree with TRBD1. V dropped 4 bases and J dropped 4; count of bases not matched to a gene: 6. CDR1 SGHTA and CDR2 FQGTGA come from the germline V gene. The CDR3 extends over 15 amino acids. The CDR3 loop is CASSSRTGGTGELFF. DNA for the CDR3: TGTGCCAGCAGCTCCAGGACAGGCGGCACCGGGGAGCTGTTTTTT.

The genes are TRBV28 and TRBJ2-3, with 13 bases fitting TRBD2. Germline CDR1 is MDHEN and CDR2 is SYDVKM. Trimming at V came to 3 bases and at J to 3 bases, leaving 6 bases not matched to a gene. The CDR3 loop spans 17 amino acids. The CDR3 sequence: CASSFQGLAGLTDTQYF. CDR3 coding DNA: TGTGCCAGCAGTTTCCAGGGACTAGCGGGATTAACAGATACGCAGTATTTT.

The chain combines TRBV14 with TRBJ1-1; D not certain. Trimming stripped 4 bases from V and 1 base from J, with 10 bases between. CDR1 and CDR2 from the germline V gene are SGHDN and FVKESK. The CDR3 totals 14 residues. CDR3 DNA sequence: TGTGCCAGCAGCCCTCGGGATTGGAACACTGAAGCTTTCTTT. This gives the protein CASSPRDWNTEAFF.

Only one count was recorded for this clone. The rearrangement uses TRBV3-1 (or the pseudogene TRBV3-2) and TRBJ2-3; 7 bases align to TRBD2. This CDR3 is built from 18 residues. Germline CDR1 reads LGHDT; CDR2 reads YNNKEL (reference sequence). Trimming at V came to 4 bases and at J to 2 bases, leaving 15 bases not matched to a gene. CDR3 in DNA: TGTGCCAGCAGCCGAACATCCCCGACCGGGACTAACACAGATACGCAGTATTTT. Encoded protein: CASSRTSPTGTNTDTQYF.

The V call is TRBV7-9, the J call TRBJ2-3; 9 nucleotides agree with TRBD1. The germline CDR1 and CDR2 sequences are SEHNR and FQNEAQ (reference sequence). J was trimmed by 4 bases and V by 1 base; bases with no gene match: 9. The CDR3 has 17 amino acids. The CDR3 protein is CASSLVGRTGAADTQYF. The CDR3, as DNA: TGTGCCAGCAGCTTAGTTGGACGGACAGGGGCCGCAGATACGCAGTATTTT.

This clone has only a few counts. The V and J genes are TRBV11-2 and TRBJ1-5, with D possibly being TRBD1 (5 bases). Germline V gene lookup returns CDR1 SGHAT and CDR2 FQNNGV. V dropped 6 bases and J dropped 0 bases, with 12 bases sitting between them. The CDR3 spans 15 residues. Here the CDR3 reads CASSLTGSSNQPQHF. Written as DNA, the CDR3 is TGTGCCAGCAGTTTAACAGGTTCTAGCAATCAGCCCCAGCATTTT.

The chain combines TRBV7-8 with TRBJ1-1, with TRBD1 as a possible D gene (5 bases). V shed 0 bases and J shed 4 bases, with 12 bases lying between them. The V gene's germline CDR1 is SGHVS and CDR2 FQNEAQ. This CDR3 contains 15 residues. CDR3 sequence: CASSLARQGSTEAFF. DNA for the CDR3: TGTGCCAGCAGCTTAGCGCGGCAGGGTAGCACTGAAGCTTTCTTT.

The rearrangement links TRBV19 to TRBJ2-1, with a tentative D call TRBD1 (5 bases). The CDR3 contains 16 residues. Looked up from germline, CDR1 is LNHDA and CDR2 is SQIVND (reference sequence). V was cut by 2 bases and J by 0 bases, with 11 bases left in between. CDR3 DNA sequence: TGTGCCAGTAGTATAAATCGCGACAGCTCCTACAATGAGCAGTTCTTC. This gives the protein CASSINRDSSYNEQFF.

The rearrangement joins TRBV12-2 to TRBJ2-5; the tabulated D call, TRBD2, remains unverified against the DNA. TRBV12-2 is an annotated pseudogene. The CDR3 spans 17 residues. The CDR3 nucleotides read TGTGCAAGTCGCTTAGGACTAGCGGGAGGGCCAGGGGAGACCCAGTACTTC. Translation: CASRLGLAGGPGETQYF.

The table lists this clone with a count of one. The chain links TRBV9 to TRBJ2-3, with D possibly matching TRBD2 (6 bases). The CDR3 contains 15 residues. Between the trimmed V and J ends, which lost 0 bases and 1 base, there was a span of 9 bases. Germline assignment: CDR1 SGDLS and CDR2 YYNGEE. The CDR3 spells CASSVVAERTDTQYF. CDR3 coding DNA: TGTGCCAGCAGCGTAGTAGCGGAGCGCACAGATACGCAGTATTTT.

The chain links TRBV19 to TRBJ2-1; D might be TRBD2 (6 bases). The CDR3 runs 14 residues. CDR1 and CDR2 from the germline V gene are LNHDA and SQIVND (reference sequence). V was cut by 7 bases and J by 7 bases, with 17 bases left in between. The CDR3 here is CASKEMEGRNEQFF. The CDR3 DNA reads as TGTGCCAGTAAAGAAATGGAGGGCCGGAATGAGCAGTTCTTC.

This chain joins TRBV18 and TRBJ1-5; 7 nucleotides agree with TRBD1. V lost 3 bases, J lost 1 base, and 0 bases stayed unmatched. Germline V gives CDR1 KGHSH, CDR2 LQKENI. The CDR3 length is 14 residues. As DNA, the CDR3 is TGTGCCAGCTCACCGGGACAGAGCAATCAGCCCCAGCATTTT. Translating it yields CASSPGQSNQPQHF.

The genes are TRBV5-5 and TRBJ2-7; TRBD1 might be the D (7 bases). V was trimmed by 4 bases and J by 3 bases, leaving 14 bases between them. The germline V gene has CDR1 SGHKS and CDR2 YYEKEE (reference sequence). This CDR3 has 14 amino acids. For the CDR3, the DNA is TGTGCCAGCAGCCGCGGGACAGACTTCTACGAGCAGTACTTC. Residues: CASSRGTDFYEQYF.

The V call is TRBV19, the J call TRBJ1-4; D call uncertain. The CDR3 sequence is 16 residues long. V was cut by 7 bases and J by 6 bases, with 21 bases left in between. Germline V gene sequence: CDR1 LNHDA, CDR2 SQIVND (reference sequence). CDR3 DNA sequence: TGTGCCAGTAAAGGAGGCGTGGGCTCTCCGTATGAAAAACTGTTTTTT. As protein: CASKGGVGSPYEKLFF.

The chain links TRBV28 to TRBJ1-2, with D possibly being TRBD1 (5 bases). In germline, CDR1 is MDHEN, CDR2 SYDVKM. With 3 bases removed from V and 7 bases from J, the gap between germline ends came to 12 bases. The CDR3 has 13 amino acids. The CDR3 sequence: CASSFGGLGGYTF. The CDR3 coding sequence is TGTGCCAGCAGTTTTGGGGGGTTGGGTGGCTACACCTTC.

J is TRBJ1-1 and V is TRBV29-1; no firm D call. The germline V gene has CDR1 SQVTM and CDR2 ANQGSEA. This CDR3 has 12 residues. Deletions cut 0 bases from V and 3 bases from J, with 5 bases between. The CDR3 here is CSVEERDTEAFF. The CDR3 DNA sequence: TGCAGCGTTGAAGAACGGGACACTGAAGCTTTCTTT.

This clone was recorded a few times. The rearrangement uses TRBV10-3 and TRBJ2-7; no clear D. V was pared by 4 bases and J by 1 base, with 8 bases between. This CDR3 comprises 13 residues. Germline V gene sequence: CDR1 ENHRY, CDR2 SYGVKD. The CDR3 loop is CAISGGVSYEQYF. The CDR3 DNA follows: TGTGCCATCAGTGGCGGAGTTTCCTACGAGCAGTACTTC.

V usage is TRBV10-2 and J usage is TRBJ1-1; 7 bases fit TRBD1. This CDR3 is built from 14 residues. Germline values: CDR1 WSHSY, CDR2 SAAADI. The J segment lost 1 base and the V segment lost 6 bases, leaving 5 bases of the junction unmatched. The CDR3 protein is CASRETGQNTEAFF. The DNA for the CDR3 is TGCGCCAGCAGGGAGACAGGGCAGAACACTGAAGCTTTCTTT.

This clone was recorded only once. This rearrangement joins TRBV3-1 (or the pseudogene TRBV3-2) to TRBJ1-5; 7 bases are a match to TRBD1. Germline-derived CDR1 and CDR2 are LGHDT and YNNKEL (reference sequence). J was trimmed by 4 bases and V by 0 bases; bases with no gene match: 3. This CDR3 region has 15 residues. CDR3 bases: TGTGCCAGCAGCCAAGAGGGGACAGCGAATCAGCCCCAGCATTTT. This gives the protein CASSQEGTANQPQHF.

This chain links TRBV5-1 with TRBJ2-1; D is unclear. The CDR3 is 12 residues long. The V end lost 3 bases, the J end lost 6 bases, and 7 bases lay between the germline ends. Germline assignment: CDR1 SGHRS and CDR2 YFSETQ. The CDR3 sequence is CASSWSTNEQFF. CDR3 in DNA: TGCGCCAGCAGCTGGAGCACCAATGAGCAGTTCTTC.